The TCR beta chain described here comes from a study of T cell responses to AZD1222 COVID-19 vaccine. General observations from the study: At baseline, just a handful of AZD1222 recipients tested seropositive. None of the repertoires were sampled until the peak T cell response had passed. When two AZD1222 doses had been given, Spike-specific TCR breadth and depth rose.

Repertoires were generated with immunoSEQ multiplex PCR, while TCRdb's copy carries only in-frame clones and drops some. The table lists 150,000 to 200,000 clones, around 90% of them singletons, with about 1.5% in the top ten. Trimming took 5 bases from V and 3 from J; bases not matched to a gene: 1. Germline-derived CDR1 and CDR2 are SGHTA and FQGTGA. This CDR3 comprises 14 residues. Note on this clone: Its specificity is not known.

This receptor was identified in an adult who received the AZD1222 COVID-19 vaccine. This sample comprised peripheral blood, obtained 28 days after the second AZD1222 dose. The chain uses TRBV7-3 and TRBJ2-2; TRBD1 matches 9 bases. This chain's CDR3 is CASSRTGDTGELFF. The CDR3 DNA follows: TGTGCCAGCAGCAGGACAGGGGACACCGGGGAGCTGTTTTTT.